This T cell receptor beta chain was sequenced in a study of blood T cell repertoires in COVID-19. This CDR3 is 13 amino acids long. V dropped 4 bases and J dropped 6 bases, with 13 bases sitting between them. CDR1 is MGHRA and CDR2 is YSYEKL in the germline V gene. This clone was counted a few times. Profiled with immunoSEQ multiplex PCR; TCRdb holds only in-frame clones, not every one. Among approximately 170,000 clones, 90% were seen once, and the ten largest hold roughly a sixth. The TCR was taken from a man between 60 and 75 years old with active or convalescent COVID-19. Sequenced material: peripheral blood. The V gene is TRBV4-1, the J gene TRBJ2-7; tentatively, D is TRBD2 (6 bases). The CDR3 DNA is TGCGCCAGCAGCCTTCAAGGGCGGGGCGAGCAGTACTTC. It translates to CASSLQGRGEQYF.